This T cell receptor (beta chain) came from a study of blood T cell repertoires in COVID-19. Clinical history reported by participants formed the basis on which cohorts were assigned. Each recovered donor of Cohort 3 presented with two negative PCRs, clearance, or symptom resolution. Libraries were prepared by immunoSEQ multiplex PCR; TCRdb keeps only in-frame clonotypes and omits some of them. The sample has about 250,000 clones, approximately 83% seen once. This clone has just one count. Material: PBMCs or T cells enriched from blood (not recorded which). This receptor was taken from a woman in her twenties or thirties who had recovered from COVID-19.

The CDR3 nucleotides are TGTGCCAGCAGCAAGACAGGGTTGTCTGGGGCCAACGTCCTGACTTTC. Translating it yields CASSKTGLSGANVLTF. This chain connects TRBV5-5 to TRBJ2-6; 7 nucleotides match TRBD1. Germline V lookup: CDR1 SGHKS, CDR2 YYEKEE (reference sequence). With 4 bases clipped from V and 1 base from J, the junction kept 5 bases outside the gene matches. CDR3 length: 16 amino acids.